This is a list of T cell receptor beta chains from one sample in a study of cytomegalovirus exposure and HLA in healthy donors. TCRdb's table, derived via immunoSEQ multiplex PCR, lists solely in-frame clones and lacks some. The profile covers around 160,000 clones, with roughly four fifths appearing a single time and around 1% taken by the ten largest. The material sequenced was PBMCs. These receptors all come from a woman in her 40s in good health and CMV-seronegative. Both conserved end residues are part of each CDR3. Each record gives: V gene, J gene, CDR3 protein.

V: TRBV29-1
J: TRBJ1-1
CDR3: CSARRGWNTEAFF

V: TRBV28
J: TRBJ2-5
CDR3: CASRRGEETQYF

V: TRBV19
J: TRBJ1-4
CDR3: CASSIKDWFNEKLFF

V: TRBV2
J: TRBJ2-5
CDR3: CASSELRGQETQYF

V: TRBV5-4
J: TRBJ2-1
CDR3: CASSYDQGGWNEQFF

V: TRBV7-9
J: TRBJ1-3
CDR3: CASSLGTAGNTIYF

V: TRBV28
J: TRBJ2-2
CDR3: CASSLGLSGASNTGELFF

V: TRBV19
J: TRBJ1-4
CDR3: CASSIWGRGNEKLFF

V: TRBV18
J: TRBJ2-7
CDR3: CASSLGQTYEQYF

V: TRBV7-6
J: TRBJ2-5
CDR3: CASSSSQETQYF

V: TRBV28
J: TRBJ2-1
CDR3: CASSLYGQVYNEQFF

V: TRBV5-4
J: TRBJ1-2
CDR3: CASSVQGGGNGYTF

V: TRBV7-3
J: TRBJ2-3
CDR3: CASSLTLAGYSTDTQYF

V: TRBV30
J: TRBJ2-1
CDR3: CAWSVRGSSYNEQFF

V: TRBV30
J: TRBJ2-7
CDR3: CAWSKGQGDDEQYF

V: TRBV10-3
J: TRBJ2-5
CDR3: CAISGVAGGQYQETQYF

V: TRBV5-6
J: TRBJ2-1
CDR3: CASSFLETSGRTEQFF